The subject of this entry is one T cell receptor (beta chain). Its antigen is still unknown. Profiled with immunoSEQ multiplex PCR; TCRdb holds only in-frame clones, not every one. The data contain about 120,000 clones, 70% to 90% of them singletons. This specimen belongs to a study of radiation and T cells in renal cell carcinoma. The wider study: Nephrectomy followed 15 Gy stereotactic body radiation by 4 weeks.

The V gene's germline CDR1 is MDHEN and CDR2 SYDVKM. The CDR3 is 12 amino acids. Between the trimmed V and J ends, which lost 0 bases and 9 bases, there was a span of 6 bases. Study findings and constraints: Top tumor clonotypes rose in blood 2 weeks post-radiation, then contracted.

Specified time point: blood 2 weeks post-SBRT. Treatment specified: 15 Gy SBRT to primary tumor, nephrectomy 4 weeks later. Serial blood draws occurred at baseline and 2 and 4 weeks post-SBRT. The tumor was a clear cell renal cell carcinoma. The TCR originated in a woman aged 55-70 years with renal cell carcinoma. The chain recombines TRBV28 with TRBJ1-5; a possible D gene is TRBD1 (5 bases). Sequenced material: blood, taken from a patient whose treatment included radiotherapy and nephrectomy. As DNA, the CDR3 is TGTGCCAGCAGTTTATGGGGGGGGCCCCAGCATTTT. It translates to CASSLWGGPQHF.